This T cell receptor beta chain originates from a study of T cells of healthy individuals. This clonotype was counted at least ten times. TCRdb processed the 5' RACE reads anew with MiXCR; each CDR3 protein has one entry. The data show tens of thousands of distinct CDR3 sequences, around 15% seen once. The CDR3 has 18 residues. CDR1 and CDR2 (germline): SEHNR, FQNEAQ (reference sequence). Trimming removed 5 bases from V and 7 bases from J; junction bases left unmatched: 11. The rearrangement joins TRBV7-9 to TRBJ2-1; 16 bases are a match to TRBD2. This sequence originates from a human donor in good health. The CDR3 loop is CASSHVGTSGRARNEQFF. The CDR3 DNA reads TGTGCCAGCAGCCACGTTGGGACTAGCGGGAGGGCCAGGAATGAGCAGTTCTTC.